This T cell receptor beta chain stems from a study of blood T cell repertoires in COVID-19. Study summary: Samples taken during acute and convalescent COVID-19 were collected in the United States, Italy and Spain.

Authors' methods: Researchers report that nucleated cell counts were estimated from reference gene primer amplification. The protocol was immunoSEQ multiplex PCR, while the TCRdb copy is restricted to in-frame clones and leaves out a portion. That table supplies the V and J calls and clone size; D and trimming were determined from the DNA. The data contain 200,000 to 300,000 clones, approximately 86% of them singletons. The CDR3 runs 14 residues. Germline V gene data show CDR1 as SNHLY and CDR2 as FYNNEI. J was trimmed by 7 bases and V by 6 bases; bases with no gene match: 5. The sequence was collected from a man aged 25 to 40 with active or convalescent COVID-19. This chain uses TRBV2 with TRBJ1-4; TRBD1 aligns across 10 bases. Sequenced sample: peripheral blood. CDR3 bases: TGTGCCAGCAGGAGACAGGGGGCTCTTGAAAAACTGTTTTTT. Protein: CASRRQGALEKLFF.